A single sample gave rise to the 2 T cell receptor beta chains below, sequenced in a study of T-cell reconstitution after alpha-beta-depleted transplantation in children. As it was prepared, the TCRbeta library received unique molecular identifiers. TCRdb redid the calling of the PCR reads with MiXCR, one entry per CDR3 protein. This repertoire shows approximately 270,000 distinct CDR3 sequences, roughly a quarter found once; its top ten account for 4% to 6%. This sample comprised PBMCs, mostly from graft donor cells, obtained 360 days after TCRalphabeta/CD19-depleted stem cell transplant. These receptors all come from a female patient under 10 years old who had a stem cell transplant for congenital amegakaryocytic thrombocytopenia, so the T cells may come from the graft donor.

There are a few counts of this clonotype. This chain joins TRBV10-3 and TRBJ1-1; a possible D gene is TRBD1 (5 bases). Trimming pared 3 bases from V and 10 bases from J, leaving 15 bases between. Germline loops: CDR1 ENHRY, CDR2 SYGVKD. CDR3 length equals 13 residues. The CDR3 DNA reads as TGTGCCATCAGTGAATCGTCGGCCCAGGGAGCTTTCTTT. The encoded protein is CAISESSAQGAFF.

The genes are TRBV28 and TRBJ1-5; D is undetermined. Germline CDR1 is MDHEN and CDR2 is SYDVKM. The CDR3 has 14 residues. V lost 5 bases, J lost 2 bases, and 10 bases lay in between. The CDR3 is CASSTLSRNQPQHF. As DNA, the CDR3 is TGTGCCAGCAGTACTCTCAGCCGCAATCAGCCCCAGCATTTT.